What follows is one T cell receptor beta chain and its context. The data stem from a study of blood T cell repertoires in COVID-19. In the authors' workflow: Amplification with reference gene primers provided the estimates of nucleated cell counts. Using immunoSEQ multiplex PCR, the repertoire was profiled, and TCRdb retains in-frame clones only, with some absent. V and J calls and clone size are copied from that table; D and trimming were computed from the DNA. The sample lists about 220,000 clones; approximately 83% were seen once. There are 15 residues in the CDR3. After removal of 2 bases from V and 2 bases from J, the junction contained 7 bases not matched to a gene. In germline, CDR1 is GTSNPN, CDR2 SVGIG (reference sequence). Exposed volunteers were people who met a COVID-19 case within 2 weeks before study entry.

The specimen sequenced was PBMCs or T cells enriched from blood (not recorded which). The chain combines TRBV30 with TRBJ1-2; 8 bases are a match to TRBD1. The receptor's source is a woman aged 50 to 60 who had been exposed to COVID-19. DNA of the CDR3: TGTGCCTGGAGTCCCGACAGGGGACCCAACTATGGCTACACCTTC. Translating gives CAWSPDRGPNYGYTF.